These 26 T cell receptor beta chains were sequenced from one sample in a study of blood T cell repertoires in COVID-19. Measured with immunoSEQ multiplex PCR; TCRdb has only the in-frame clones, and not every one. The table has roughly 240,000 clones, 70% to 85% seen once. The specimen sequenced was peripheral blood. Receptors originate from an elderly woman with acute or convalescent COVID-19.

The rearrangement uses TRBV5-1 and TRBJ1-4; D remains ambiguous. The CDR3 runs 13 residues. V dropped 1 base and J dropped 5 bases, with 6 bases sitting between them. Germline values: CDR1 SGHRS, CDR2 YFSETQ. CDR3 loop: CASSLLVNEKLFF. For the CDR3, the DNA is TGCGCCAGCAGCTTGTTAGTGAATGAAAAACTGTTTTTT.

This chain joins TRBV11-2 and TRBJ2-3; 8 bases match TRBD2. V lost 5 bases to trimming and J lost 2 bases; unmatched junction nucleotides: 6. Germline V gene sequence: CDR1 SGHAT, CDR2 FQNNGV. The CDR3 length is 15 residues. For the CDR3, the DNA is TGTGCCAGCAGCACCGCAGCGGGGGCCACAGATACGCAGTATTTT. Translated: CASSTAAGATDTQYF.

The chain has TRBV4-2 and TRBJ1-5; the D gene is possibly TRBD1 (6 bases). The CDR3 runs to 18 residues. Germline V gives CDR1 LGHNA, CDR2 YNFKEQ. The germline V and J ends were trimmed by 0 bases and 1 base, with 16 bases remaining between them. The chain's CDR3 is CASSQDPGYRASNQPQHF. DNA for the CDR3: TGTGCCAGCAGCCAAGATCCCGGATACAGGGCAAGCAATCAGCCCCAGCATTTT.

This chain joins TRBV5-6 and TRBJ2-1, with TRBD1 matching 10 bases. The CDR3 is 17 residues long. Germline V gives CDR1 SGHDT, CDR2 YYEEEE. V lost 4 bases to trimming and J lost 3 bases; unmatched junction nucleotides: 10. CDR3 sequence reads: CASSRDPGQGLYNEQFF. The CDR3 DNA sequence: TGTGCCAGCAGCAGGGACCCGGGACAGGGGCTCTACAATGAGCAGTTCTTC.

The chain links TRBV12-3 or TRBV12-4 to TRBJ1-2; no definite D call. The CDR3 extends over 11 amino acids. V was clipped by 6 bases and J by 7 bases, with 9 bases between them. The CDR3 coding sequence is TGTGCCAGCAGGGAGCGGGCTGGCTACACCTTC. It encodes CASRERAGYTF.

The chain joins TRBV3-1 (or the pseudogene TRBV3-2) to TRBJ1-5, with unresolved D. Germline V CDR1 and CDR2: LGHDT, YNNKEL (reference sequence). This CDR3 comprises 12 residues. V was cut by 3 bases and J by 3 bases, with 3 bases left in between. The CDR3 sequence is CASSHLNQPQHF. CDR3 DNA sequence: TGTGCCAGCAGCCACCTCAATCAGCCCCAGCATTTT.

The V gene is TRBV9, the J gene TRBJ1-6; D is unresolved. Germline loops: CDR1 SGDLS, CDR2 YYNGEE. The V end lost 2 bases, the J end lost 9 bases, and 9 bases lay between the germline ends. The CDR3 covers 13 residues. The CDR3 loop reads CASSVSGSSPLHF. The CDR3 nucleotides are TGTGCCAGCAGCGTCTCCGGTAGTTCACCCCTCCACTTT.

The chain combines TRBV29-1 with TRBJ2-3; 7 bases align to TRBD2. The germline V gene encodes CDR1 SQVTM and CDR2 ANQGSEA. J lost 0 bases, V lost 3 bases, and 6 bases had no gene match. CDR3 length: 15 residues. DNA of the CDR3: TGCAGCGTTGATTACAGGCGGGAGAGCACAGATACGCAGTATTTT. Translated, it gives CSVDYRRESTDTQYF.

The chain carries TRBV3-1 (or the pseudogene TRBV3-2) and TRBJ2-1, with D possibly TRBD2 on 6 matching bases. CDR3 length equals 16 residues. V gave up 0 bases and J gave up 6 bases, with 15 bases separating them. Germline CDR1 reads LGHDT; CDR2 reads YNNKEL (reference sequence). In nucleotides, the CDR3 is TGTGCCAGCAGCCAAGATCTCGGGCGGAGGGGCAATGAGCAGTTCTTC. This translates into CASSQDLGRRGNEQFF.

V gene TRBV7-2 combines with J gene TRBJ2-2; TRBD1 matches 7 bases. Germline CDR1 and CDR2: SGHTA and FQGNSA. The junction had 3 bases not matched to a gene; V was cut back by 2 bases and J by 0 bases. This CDR3 spans 16 amino acids. The chain's CDR3 is CASSLYGTANTGELFF. Here the CDR3 DNA reads TGTGCCAGCAGCTTATATGGGACAGCGAACACCGGGGAGCTGTTTTTT.

The chain combines TRBV6-6 with TRBJ2-7, with 7 nucleotides matching TRBD1. The CDR3 is 14 amino acids. Germline V gene data show CDR1 as MNHNY and CDR2 as SVGAGI (reference sequence). Trimming removed 6 bases from V and 4 bases from J; junction bases left unmatched: 9. The CDR3 here is CASSQGVTPYEQYF. In DNA form, the CDR3 reads TGTGCCAGCAGCCAGGGGGTCACCCCTTACGAGCAGTACTTC.

The chain carries TRBV27 and TRBJ2-1; 9 bases agree with TRBD1. Germline loops: CDR1 MNHEY, CDR2 SMNVEV (reference sequence). This CDR3 has 16 residues. Losses at the gene ends were 3 bases for V and 8 bases for J; bases not matched to a gene: 11. The CDR3: CASSFVGDRVLDEQFF. The CDR3 DNA reads TGTGCCAGCAGTTTTGTGGGGGACAGGGTGCTCGATGAGCAGTTCTTC.

The gene calls are TRBV18 and TRBJ2-1; D not certain. The germline V and J ends were trimmed by 2 bases and 0 bases, with 5 bases remaining between them. Germline V lookup: CDR1 KGHSH, CDR2 LQKENI. This CDR3 is built from 14 residues. The CDR3 reads CASSPASSYNEQFF. Written as DNA, the CDR3 is TGTGCCAGCTCACCAGCGAGCTCCTACAATGAGCAGTTCTTC. The full variable domain, rest sourced from reference TRBV18 and TRBJ2-1, is NAGVMQNPRHLVRRRGQEARLRCSPMKGHSHVYWYRQLPEEGLKFMVYLQKENIIDESGMPKERFSAEFPKEGPSILRIQQVVRGDSAAYFCASSPASSYNEQFFGPGTRLTVL.

The J gene is TRBJ2-4, the V gene TRBV30, with 7 bases matching TRBD1. The V gene's germline CDR1 is GTSNPN and CDR2 SVGIG (reference sequence). The trim removed 4 bases at V and 1 base at J, leaving 4 bases unmatched. The CDR3 is 14 amino acids. The CDR3 coding sequence is TGTGCCTGGACTGTCAGGGGGGCCAAAAACATTCAGTACTTC. Residues: CAWTVRGAKNIQYF. Complete variable domain (other parts from reference TRBV30 and TRBJ2-4): SQTIHQWPATLVQPVGSPLSLECTVEGTSNPNLYWYRQAAGRGLQLLFYSVGIGQISSEVPQNLSASRPQDRQFILSSKKLLLSDSGFYLCAWTVRGAKNIQYFGAGTRLSVL.

The chain recombines TRBV27 with TRBJ1-1; the D gene is possibly TRBD1 (5 bases). Germline-derived CDR1 and CDR2 are MNHEY and SMNVEV (reference sequence). The CDR3 length is 17 residues. The ends were cut back, 0 bases at V and 1 base at J, with 15 bases in the middle. The CDR3 sequence: CASSLSWRGVGNTEAFF. The DNA for the CDR3 is TGTGCCAGCAGTTTATCGTGGCGGGGGGTGGGGAACACTGAAGCTTTCTTT.

The V call is TRBV7-3, the J call TRBJ2-1, with D possibly being TRBD2 (6 bases). The CDR3 loop spans 15 amino acids. V lost 5 bases, J lost 3 bases, and 14 bases lay in between. Germline CDR1 SGHTA, CDR2 FQGTGA. The CDR3 DNA follows: TGTGCCAGCAGCCTCACAACTAGCAGCTACAATGAGCAGTTCTTC. Translation gives CASSLTTSSYNEQFF.

This clone occurred once. The rearrangement joins TRBV7-2 to TRBJ2-7; D perhaps matches TRBD2 (7 bases). This CDR3 contains 13 residues. Trimming cost V 3 bases and J 3 bases, with 9 bases left between them. Germline V gives CDR1 SGHTA, CDR2 FQGNSA. Here the CDR3 reads CASSLGGLYEQYF. In nucleotides, the CDR3 is TGTGCCAGCAGCTTGGGGGGGCTCTACGAGCAGTACTTC.

In its sample, this clone was seen once. The genes are TRBV7-9 and TRBJ2-5; 7 bases match TRBD1. The CDR3 extends over 14 amino acids. With V trimmed by 5 bases and J by 7 bases, 10 bases remained unmatched. CDR1 SEHNR and CDR2 FQNEAQ come from the germline V gene (reference sequence). CDR3 protein: CASSEQGTNRTQYF. DNA of the CDR3: TGTGCCAGCAGCGAACAGGGGACAAATCGGACCCAGTACTTC.

The CDR3 DNA reads TGTGCCAGCAGCAAGAGACAGGGGGCGAATTCACCCCTCCACTTT. Protein: CASSKRQGANSPLHF. The rearrangement joins TRBV9 to TRBJ1-6; 10 bases are shared with TRBD1. The ends lost 4 bases at V and 7 bases at J; junction bases unmatched: 5. Germline V gene lookup returns CDR1 SGDLS and CDR2 YYNGEE. The CDR3 loop spans 15 amino acids. Variable domain in full (rest from reference TRBV9 and TRBJ1-6): DSGVTQTPKHLITATGQRVTLRCSPRSGDLSVYWYQQSLDQGLQFLIQYYNGEERAKGNILERFSAQQFPDLHSELNLSSLELGDSALYFCASSKRQGANSPLHFGNGTRLTVT.

This chain links TRBV2 with TRBJ2-4; TRBD2 is a possible D gene (5 bases). The CDR3 is 16 residues long. Germline values: CDR1 SNHLY, CDR2 FYNNEI. Trimming shortened V by 5 bases and J by 6 bases, and 20 bases separated the two germline ends. The CDR3 bases are TGTGCCAGCAGTCTAATACTCGACCATCGGGGAAACATTCAGTACTTC. This encodes CASSLILDHRGNIQYF.

This rearrangement joins TRBV28 to TRBJ1-4; possibly TRBD1 for D (5 bases). V was trimmed by 9 bases and J by 2 bases, leaving 7 bases between them. The CDR3 consists of 12 residues. CDR1 is MDHEN, CDR2 SYDVKM, per germline. The CDR3 sequence is CASRQTNEKLFF. The CDR3 DNA is TGTGCCAGTAGACAGACTAATGAAAAACTGTTTTTT.

The rearrangement joins TRBV19 to TRBJ1-2, with D perhaps matching TRBD1 (5 bases). The germline V gene encodes CDR1 LNHDA and CDR2 SQIVND (reference sequence). The CDR3 is made up of 13 amino acids. Between the trimmed V and J ends, which lost 4 bases and 2 bases, there was a span of 8 bases. In nucleotides, the CDR3 is TGTGCCAGTAGTACAGGGTTGAACTATGGCTACACCTTC. Translated: CASSTGLNYGYTF.

V usage is TRBV7-6 and J usage is TRBJ1-1; a possible D gene is TRBD1 (5 bases). The germline V gene encodes CDR1 SGHVS and CDR2 FNYEAQ. V was pared by 7 bases and J by 0 bases, with 12 bases between. The CDR3 totals 14 residues. The chain's CDR3 is CASTEQELNTEAFF. CDR3 coding DNA: TGTGCCAGCACCGAACAGGAACTGAACACTGAAGCTTTCTTT.

The V call is TRBV7-9, the J call TRBJ2-1; D may be TRBD1 (6 bases). Germline assignment: CDR1 SEHNR and CDR2 FQNEAQ (reference sequence). The V end was cut by 3 bases, the J end by 2 bases, with 11 bases between. The CDR3 has 15 residues. The CDR3 reads CASSFGDTAYNEQFF. The CDR3 coding sequence is TGTGCCAGCAGCTTCGGGGACACGGCCTACAATGAGCAGTTCTTC.

This clone was observed a handful of times. This CDR3 reads CASSQAGQGASGAFF. Here the CDR3 DNA reads TGTGCCAGCAGCCAAGCAGGACAGGGGGCTTCGGGAGCTTTCTTT. The genes are TRBV4-2 and TRBJ1-1, with TRBD1 matching over 11 bases. Germline V lookup: CDR1 LGHNA, CDR2 YNFKEQ. Trimming took 1 base from V and 10 from J; bases not matched to a gene: 8. The CDR3 consists of 15 residues.

The rearrangement links TRBV10-3 to TRBJ1-1; TRBD1 is a possible D gene (5 bases). In germline, CDR1 is ENHRY, CDR2 SYGVKD. Deletions cut 6 bases from V and 5 bases from J, with 13 bases between. The CDR3 is 13 residues long. DNA for the CDR3: TGTGCCATCAGCCCGGGGGTTGGAACTGAAGCTTTCTTT. This gives the protein CAISPGVGTEAFF.